A single sample gave rise to the 3 T cell receptor beta chains below, sequenced in a study of blood T cell repertoires in COVID-19. The protocol was immunoSEQ multiplex PCR, while the TCRdb copy is restricted to in-frame clones and leaves out a portion. The sample has 15,000 to 17,000 clones; about 88% are singletons. Sequenced sample: peripheral blood. The source is a man in his sixties with acute or convalescent COVID-19.

The CDR3, as DNA: TGTGCCAGCAGCCTCATCCGGGACTACACAGATACGCAGTATTTT. It yields the protein CASSLIRDYTDTQYF. J is TRBJ2-3 and V is TRBV6-5, with 7 bases fitting TRBD2. Germline V gives CDR1 MNHEY, CDR2 SVGAGI. With V trimmed by 6 bases and J by 2 bases, 8 bases remained unmatched. This CDR3 is 15 amino acids long.

The rearrangement joins TRBV28 to TRBJ2-6, with 7 positions matching TRBD2. CDR1 and CDR2 from the germline V gene are MDHEN and SYDVKM. Unmatched junction bases numbered 2, after V lost 5 bases and J lost 4 bases. The CDR3 has 14 residues. The CDR3 sequence is CASSGRAGANVLTF. Written as DNA, the CDR3 is TGTGCCAGCAGTGGGAGGGCCGGGGCCAACGTCCTGACTTTC.

The rearrangement joins TRBV6-4 to TRBJ2-5; 7 bases line up with TRBD1. V dropped 3 bases and J dropped 6; count of bases not matched to a gene: 4. There are 13 residues in the CDR3. CDR1 is MRHNA, CDR2 SNTAGT, per germline. The DNA for the CDR3 is TGTGCCAGCAGTGAAGACAGGGAGCAGACCCAGTACTTC. Protein sequence: CASSEDREQTQYF.